This record looks at one T cell receptor beta chain sequence and its context. Its cognate antigen has yet to be identified. The record has no base qualities; no much larger clone is one base away. Within the sample, other DNA sequences also encode this same CDR3. This specimen belongs to a study of shared clonotypes between healthy human individuals (dated by TCRdb to about 2020). For the study in its entirety: The cohort comprised a couple of women and a few men aged 18 to 49 years. To estimate repertoire size and how much clonotype sharing occurs between individuals, the study deeply sequenced the blood TCR repertoires of several healthy adults. To increase sequencing depth and limit assay-specific biases, different laboratories used diverse techniques to prepare libraries and sequence TCR repertoires. Per donor, leukapheresis produced somewhere between about 0.9 and 9.5 billion PBMCs. For each donor, CD4 naive and CD4 memory were each given three plates, CD8 naive was given two plates, and CD8 memory was given one plate.

For the CD8 naive samples, CD45RO-negative cells were positively selected for CCR7, yielding a CD45RA+CCR7+ population from which TemRA cells were excluded. Healthy HIV-negative adults with no recently reported acute infections or vaccinations were included as donors. Only Caucasian adults living in Nashville, Tennessee, USA were represented among the donors. Blood was obtained by leukapheresis, after which PBMCs were separated by Ficoll-Histopaque density gradient centrifugation and cryopreserved in liquid nitrogen vapor phase. Analytical flow cytometry was used to check the purity and quantity of every magnetically sorted T cell population. From each sorted fraction, genomic DNA was isolated and quantified by UV absorbance on a Nanodrop 2000c. Using the deep immunoSEQ assay, TCR CDR3 regions were amplified from genomic DNA by multiplex PCR. Extracted genomic DNA from each cell subset was distributed evenly across all wells of several immunoSEQ 96-well plates, and each plate was treated as a replicate. Each replicate PCR for sorted subsets received about 200 ng genomic DNA, equal to about 29,000 T cell genomes. The purified libraries were quantified using a Qubit 3.0 fluorometer, sized with a Bioanalyzer 2100, and then quantified again using the KAPA Library Quantification kit. A separate single-read 150-cycle Illumina NextSeq 550 flow cell was used to sequence each immunoSEQ 96-well plate. Under the source paper's analysis protocol: Because the immunoSEQ output included only junctional sequences and no quality scores, the filtering could not be the same as the filtering used for full-length reads. To assign V/J genes and CDR3, sequences were annotated against IMGT germline references using PyIR, a Python wrapper for IgBLAST v1.9. Reads were filtered out if the reads had weak V/J assignments (E-value above 1e-6), no CDR3, stop codons, out-of-frame junctions, or ambiguous translated residues. V3J clonotypes were defined by identical inferred V gene, J gene, and CDR3 amino acid sequence. Percentage overlap between repertoires was calculated by dividing the number of shared unique clonotypes by the size of the smaller repertoire. Richness of each repertoire was evaluated using RTK rarefaction, the Chao1 estimator, and Recon v2.1 estimates of unobserved clonotypes. OLGA was used to compute generation probabilities for all TCRbeta clonotypes that the gDNA method yielded from a handful of donors. TCRdb carries this immuneACCESS record with in-frame sequences only. Its versions omit some clonotypes, under half of them owing to an unresolved V gene in the studies checked, with the rest unexplained. That table supplies the V and J calls and clone size; D and trimming were determined from the DNA. The sample has 2 million to 2.5 million clones on record, just under 95% of them singletons. The ten largest clonotypes hold 0.85% to 1.2% of the sample.

Overall study outcomes, separate from this receptor: Sampling was restricted to blood, and TCR repertoires in tissues likely differ from the TCR repertoires found in blood. Naive subsets generally had larger estimated clonotype richness than memory subsets did. When a few donors were compared, the shared fraction of clonotypes was around 4.6% for naive CD4, 3.5% for naive CD8, about 2.4% for memory CD4, and approximately 0.4% for memory CD8. Higher generation probabilities were observed for clonotypes shared by all four sorted-subset donors than for non-shared clonotypes. Based on pairwise subsampling, the degree of clonotype sharing among donors was expected to be affected by sequencing depth. The genetic and exposure-history diversity represented was limited by the small number of donors. Incomplete sequencing was indicated by rarefaction of sorted-subset datasets, despite the large sequencing depth.

The sequence was obtained from a man aged 18 to 30 in good health. Sequenced material: naive CD8+ T cells sorted from blood. What this sample's cell subset or site label stands for: CD45RA+CCR7+.

The DNA is as follows: TGTGCCAGCAGTTACTCAACAGGAGGTGACACCGGGGAGCTGTTTTTT. This codes for CASSYSTGGDTGELFF. This chain joins TRBV6-5 to TRBJ2-2; the D gene is perhaps TRBD1 or TRBD2, as each covers 5 bases. As encoded in the germline V gene, CDR1 is MNHEY while CDR2 is SVGAGI. From the cysteine up to the phenylalanine, the CDR3 has a length of 16 residues. Only the CDR3 DNA stays, 48 bases, in frame from base 1. The trim is 0 bases for V and 3 bases for J, with a gap of 11 bases between the germline ends.